This entry lists 5 T cell receptor beta chains sequenced from one sample in a study of T cell repertoires in cytomegalovirus infection. TCRdb re-called the reads through MiXCR, storing one row per CDR3 protein. Of around 740,000 distinct CDR3 sequences listed, roughly 36% were seen once; the top ten hold 2.5% to 3%. Material for sequencing was PBMCs. The origin of the receptors is a human donor in good health (CMV status not recorded). Some clones in this sample may be carry-over from other donors' samples.

In the case of this clonotype: This is likely a read error, given that the CDR3 carries no conserved phenylalanine or tryptophan at its end. The gene calls are TRBV4-1 and TRBJ1-3; D not certain. The CDR3 is 16 residues long. Germline V gene sequence: CDR1 MGHRA, CDR2 YSYEKL. Deletions cut 1 base from V and 0 bases from J, with 10 bases between. The CDR3 nucleotides read TGCGCCAGCAGCCAAGTCGGCGACCTCTCTGGAAACACCATATATTTG. As protein: CASSQVGDLSGNTIYL.

This sequence joins TRBV5-1 and TRBJ2-7; 8 bases line up with TRBD2. The CDR3 runs to 15 residues. CDR1 and CDR2 from the germline V gene are SGHRS and YFSETQ. V was clipped by 0 bases and J by 5 bases; unmatched bases: 7. The CDR3 bases are TGCGCCAGCAGCTTGGACCGAGCGGGAGATCACGAGCAGTACTTC. Protein: CASSLDRAGDHEQYF.

This clonotype was seen more than once but under ten times. The J gene is TRBJ1-4, the V gene TRBV28; D not resolved. This CDR3 spans 16 amino acids. Germline V gives CDR1 MDHEN, CDR2 SYDVKM. The germline V and J ends were trimmed by 1 base and 0 bases, with 9 bases remaining between them. For the CDR3, the DNA is TGTGCCAGCAGTTTATATAGACCCTCAACTAATGAAAAACTGTTTTTT. Translating it yields CASSLYRPSTNEKLFF.

This chain connects TRBV9 to TRBJ1-6; D perhaps matches TRBD1 (5 bases). Germline V CDR1 and CDR2: SGDLS, YYNGEE. This CDR3 contains 15 residues. The V end lost 0 bases, the J end lost 8 bases, and 12 bases lay between the germline ends. This CDR3 reads CASSVDPGVDSPLHF. CDR3 DNA: TGTGCCAGCAGCGTAGACCCGGGGGTAGATTCACCCCTCCACTTT.

This chain connects TRBV29-1 to TRBJ1-3, with a possible D match to TRBD1 (6 bases). The CDR3 has 14 residues. V was clipped by 6 bases and J by 0 bases, with 12 bases between them. Germline values: CDR1 SQVTM, CDR2 ANQGSEA. The CDR3, as DNA: TGCAGCGTCTCCGACAGGCACTCTGGAAACACCATATATTTT. Translation gives CSVSDRHSGNTIYF.